A selection of T cell receptor beta chains follows, all from one sample in a study of naive and memory T cell subsets. Each CDR3 protein is one row after TCRdb ran MiXCR on the UMI-ligation and nested PCR reads. The sample lists tens of thousands of distinct CDR3 sequences, around 13% occurring once. The sequenced sample consisted of central memory CD4+ T cells from blood. All receptors come from a human donor in good health. CDR3s include the opening cysteine and the closing phenylalanine or tryptophan. A D gene is named only where the DNA matches it firmly. Only some rows state a clone size, as once, few, many or a class for expanded clones.

clone size	V gene	J gene	D gene	CDR3 DNA	CDR3 protein
few	TRBV10-3	TRBJ2-7	NA	TGTGCCAGTCGTGGACGGCTAACCTACGAGCAGTACTTC	CASRGRLTYEQYF
many	TRBV2	TRBJ2-1	TRBD1	TGTGCCAGCAGACCGACCGGGACAGGGTTTAACAATGAGCAGTTCTTC	CASRPTGTGFNNEQFF
few	TRBV7-2	TRBJ2-3	NA	TGTGCCAGCCTGCAAGCGGCAACAGATACGCAGTATTTT	CASLQAATDTQYF
NA	TRBV29-1	TRBJ1-3	NA	TGCAGCGTGGCCAAGGTGGGCCAGAGCTCTGGAAACACCATATATTTT	CSVAKVGQSSGNTIYF
NA	TRBV9	TRBJ2-5	NA	TGTGCCAGCAGCCCCGATGGGGGGGAGACCCAGTACTTC	CASSPDGGETQYF
few	TRBV4-1	TRBJ2-2	NA	TGCGCCAGCAGCCAAGTACAGGCCTACACCGGGGAGCTGTTTTTT	CASSQVQAYTGELFF
NA	TRBV5-1	TRBJ2-5	NA	TGCGCCAGCAGCTTAGCGGCCTCGCAAGAGACCCAGTACTTC	CASSLAASQETQYF
NA	TRBV4-3	TRBJ2-1	NA	TGCGCCAGCAGCCAAGATGTTAGATACTCCTACAATGAGCAGTTCTTC	CASSQDVRYSYNEQFF
NA	TRBV24-1	TRBJ2-2	TRBD2	TGTGCCACCAGTGGGGACTACGACACCGGGGAGCTGTTTTTT	CATSGDYDTGELFF
many	TRBV5-4	TRBJ2-1	NA	TGTGCCAGCAGCCCAGGGGGCGGGGGGTTCAATGAGCAGTTCTTC	CASSPGGGGFNEQFF
NA	TRBV7-9	TRBJ2-5	NA	TGTGCCAGCAGCTTTGGGGTAAAAGAGACCCAGTACTTC	CASSFGVKETQYF
many	TRBV29-1	TRBJ2-5	NA	TGCAGCGTAAGGCAAGAGACCCAGTACTTC	CSVRQETQYF
many	TRBV19	TRBJ2-1	TRBD2	TGTGCCAGTAAAGGACTAGCCTCCTACAATGAGCAGTTCTTC	CASKGLASYNEQFF
medium-sized	TRBV10-1	TRBJ2-1	TRBD2	TGCGCCAGCAGTGAGCGGGAGGGCCCCAATGAGCAGTTCTTC	CASSEREGPNEQFF
NA	TRBV6-5	TRBJ1-2	NA	TGTGCCAGCAGTTACTCGGTTTTACCACGGACCGAAAACTATGGCTACACCTTC	CASSYSVLPRTENYGYTF
many	TRBV20-1	TRBJ2-5	TRBD2	TGCAGTGCTAAAACGGGAGGGCCCGGAGAGACCCAGTACTTC	CSAKTGGPGETQYF
NA	TRBV19	TRBJ2-1	NA	TGTGCCAGTACTCGGGATAGCAGTTTAAATGAGCAGTTCTTC	CASTRDSSLNEQFF
many	TRBV21-1	TRBJ2-2	NA	TGTGCCAGCAGCCCCCGGACTAGCGGGACGAACACCGGGGAGCTGTTTTTT	CASSPRTSGTNTGELFF
few	TRBV2	TRBJ2-2	NA	TGTGCCAGCAAAAAAGAGGGGACCGGGGAGCTGTTTTTT	CASKKEGTGELFF
few	TRBV18	TRBJ1-1	NA	TGTGCCAGCTCACCGGGCAGGCCGAACACTGAAGCTTTCTTT	CASSPGRPNTEAFF
many	TRBV5-1	TRBJ2-7	NA	TGCGCCAGCAGCTTGGCGCCAGGCCCCTACGAGCAGTACTTC	CASSLAPGPYEQYF
NA	TRBV18	TRBJ2-7	NA	TGTGCCAGCTCACAGGGCTACGAGCAGTACTTC	CASSQGYEQYF
NA	TRBV28	TRBJ2-5	TRBD1	TGTGCCAGCAATTCGGACTCAGGGACAGGGGGACAGACCCAGTACTTC	CASNSDSGTGGQTQYF
many	TRBV11-2	TRBJ2-2	NA	TGTGCCAGCAGATACCCGGGCAGGGGGAACACCGGGGAGCTGTTTTTT	CASRYPGRGNTGELFF
many	TRBV10-3	TRBJ2-7	NA	TGTGCCATCAGTGAGGAAACAGCCAACTCCTACGAGCAGTACTTC	CAISEETANSYEQYF
few	TRBV5-6	TRBJ1-5	NA	TGTGCCAGCAGCTTGATGTCGATCAATCAGCCCCAGCATTTT	CASSLMSINQPQHF
NA	TRBV29-1	TRBJ2-1	TRBD2	TGCAGCGTTGCACGACTAGCGGGAGAAAATGAGCAGTTCTTC	CSVARLAGENEQFF
NA	TRBV7-2	TRBJ2-5	TRBD1	TGTGCCAGCAGCTTAGCTAGAGACAGGGGAGAGACCCAGTACTTC	CASSLARDRGETQYF
NA	TRBV3-1	TRBJ2-6	NA	TGTGCCAGCAGCCAAGCGTCCGGGGCCAACGTCCTGACTTTC	CASSQASGANVLTF